These 21 T cell receptor beta chains were sequenced from one sample in a study of response to subunit inactivated influenza vaccine. TCRdb itself ran the RT-PCR reads through MiXCR, one entry per CDR3 protein. The sample holds about 160,000 distinct CDR3 sequences, about 11% seen once. The specimen comprised non-naive T cells sorted from PBMCs, sampled about 6 weeks after vaccination. These receptors originate from a man aged 50 to 60 who received an inactivated influenza vaccine.

In its sample, this clonotype was seen many times. This chain uses TRBV7-2 with TRBJ2-7; D is ambiguous. The CDR3 consists of 14 residues. CDR1 SGHTA and CDR2 FQGNSA come from the germline V gene. Deletions cut 3 bases from V and 0 bases from J, with 9 bases between. CDR3 nucleotides: TGTGCCAGCAGCTTTTCAACATCCTCCTACGAGCAGTACTTC. Translation gives CASSFSTSSYEQYF.

The chain recombines TRBV4-1 with TRBJ2-7; 11 positions match TRBD2. This CDR3 has 15 amino acids. J gave up 4 bases and V 1 base, and 3 bases lay outside the gene matches. Germline assignment: CDR1 MGHRA and CDR2 YSYEKL. The CDR3 spells CASSQVAGGPYEQYF. DNA for the CDR3: TGCGCCAGCAGCCAAGTAGCGGGAGGGCCTTACGAGCAGTACTTC.

V and J are TRBV5-5 and TRBJ1-1, with TRBD1 matching over 12 bases. After removal of 3 bases from V and 3 bases from J, the junction contained 0 bases not matched to a gene. Germline V lookup: CDR1 SGHKS, CDR2 YYEKEE (reference sequence). The length of the CDR3 is 14 residues. The CDR3 sequence: CASSWDRGHTEAFF. The DNA of the CDR3 is TGTGCCAGCAGCTGGGACAGGGGGCACACTGAAGCTTTCTTT.

This chain uses TRBV6-5 with TRBJ2-2; D may be TRBD1 (5 bases). The CDR3 loop spans 12 amino acids. Trimming took off 5 bases at V and 5 bases at J, with 6 bases between the two ends. Germline loops: CDR1 MNHEY, CDR2 SVGAGI. The CDR3 region is CASSPGTGELFF. CDR3 coding DNA: TGTGCCAGCAGTCCAGGGACCGGGGAGCTGTTTTTT.

This clonotype has a count of ten or more. The chain links TRBV5-1 to TRBJ2-7; the D gene could be TRBD1 or TRBD2 (5 bases each). CDR1 and CDR2 (germline): SGHRS, YFSETQ. The V end was cut by 0 bases, the J end by 0 bases, with 10 bases between. CDR3 length equals 15 residues. CDR3 protein: CASSLGGSSSYEQYF. The CDR3 coding sequence is TGCGCCAGCAGCTTGGGGGGGAGCAGCTCCTACGAGCAGTACTTC.

This clonotype has ten or more counts. V is TRBV6-2 or TRBV6-3 and J is TRBJ1-1; 7 bases match TRBD1. The V gene end was trimmed by 7 bases and the J gene end by 5 bases; junction bases not matched to a gene: 4. Per germline, CDR1 MNHEY and CDR2 SVGEGT. The CDR3 covers 12 residues. For the CDR3, the DNA is TGTGCCAGCAAGGGGGCGATGACTGAAGCTTTCTTT. It specifies CASKGAMTEAFF.

This clonotype showed up many times. This chain uses TRBV28 with TRBJ2-5; tentatively, D is TRBD1 (5 bases). This CDR3 comprises 16 residues. V shed 2 bases and J shed 5 bases, with 18 bases lying between them. In germline, CDR1 is MDHEN, CDR2 SYDVKM. CDR3 region: CASSLRMTALWETQYF. In DNA, the CDR3 is TGTGCCAGCAGTTTAAGGATGACAGCCCTCTGGGAGACCCAGTACTTC.

This chain joins TRBV6-2 or TRBV6-3 and TRBJ1-6, with TRBD1 as a possible D gene (6 bases). The CDR3 is 13 residues long. Germline V CDR1 and CDR2: MNHEY, SVGEGT. Between the trimmed V and J ends, which lost 7 bases and 10 bases, there was a span of 14 bases. The DNA of the CDR3 is TGTGCCAGCACCCTTGACGGGGGCTCACCCCTCCACTTT. This encodes CASTLDGGSPLHF.

This clonotype was picked up many times. The V call is TRBV4-2, the J call TRBJ2-3; D is unresolved. Trimming shortened V by 0 bases and J by 4 bases, and 11 bases separated the two germline ends. Per germline, CDR1 LGHNA and CDR2 YNFKEQ. This CDR3 spans 15 amino acids. Here the CDR3 reads CASSQEIAASDTQYF. CDR3 nucleotide sequence: TGTGCCAGCAGCCAAGAAATAGCTGCGTCAGATACGCAGTATTTT.

Regarding this clonotype: The junction departs from the called germline gene at one end, perhaps through a read error. This chain connects TRBV5-4 to TRBJ2-2; tentative D call: TRBD2 (6 bases). CDR3 size: 14 residues. CDR1 is SGHNT, CDR2 YYREEE, per germline (reference sequence). The DNA of the CDR3 is TGTGCCATCAGCTTGGGACTCTGGGGCGGGGAGCTGTTTTTT. This codes for CAISLGLWGGELFF.

The chain combines TRBV2 with TRBJ1-6; D not resolved. Germline assignment: CDR1 SNHLY and CDR2 FYNNEI. This CDR3 has 14 amino acids. The V end was cut by 7 bases, the J end by 8 bases, with 15 bases between. The CDR3 coding sequence is TGTGCCAGCAATGGGAACGGCGTGGATTCACCCCTCCACTTT. This gives the protein CASNGNGVDSPLHF.

The chain uses TRBV12-3 or TRBV12-4 and TRBJ2-5; weak D call: TRBD2 (6 bases). V lost 4 bases to trimming and J lost 2 bases, with 8 bases between them. The CDR3 is made up of 13 amino acids. CDR3 bases: TGTGCCAGCAGTTATCGGGGGCAAGAGACCCAGTACTTC. Protein product: CASSYRGQETQYF.

This clonotype was detected a few times. The rearrangement uses TRBV6-5 and TRBJ2-5, with 7 bases lining up with TRBD2. The ends lost 2 bases at V and 2 bases at J; junction bases unmatched: 5. CDR1 and CDR2 from the germline V gene are MNHEY and SVGAGI. CDR3 size: 15 residues. In DNA, the CDR3 is TGTGCCAGCAGTTACCTCGGGACTATACAAGAGACCCAGTACTTC. Amino acid sequence: CASSYLGTIQETQYF.

This chain connects TRBV6-5 to TRBJ1-5; possible D gene TRBD1, 5 bases. This CDR3 has 18 residues. The V and J ends lost 0 bases and 0 bases respectively, with 15 bases between them. Per the germline V gene, CDR1 is MNHEY and CDR2 is SVGAGI. CDR3 sequence: CASSYSTRVRYSNQPQHF. The CDR3 bases are TGTGCCAGCAGTTACTCGACCAGGGTGCGCTATAGCAATCAGCCCCAGCATTTT.

This clonotype was seen more than once but under ten times. The CDR3 protein is CASRFGLAGNYEQYF. In DNA form, the CDR3 reads TGCGCCAGCAGGTTCGGACTAGCGGGGAACTACGAGCAGTACTTC. The chain joins TRBV5-1 to TRBJ2-7; 12 bases map to TRBD2. The CDR3 runs to 15 residues. V shed 5 bases, J shed 3 bases, and the junction held 6 bases outside the gene matches. CDR1 SGHRS and CDR2 YFSETQ come from the germline V gene.

V is TRBV11-2 and J is TRBJ2-5; D not certain. This CDR3 spans 12 amino acids. Per germline, CDR1 SGHAT and CDR2 FQNNGV. The V end was cut by 3 bases, the J end by 4 bases, with 6 bases between. CDR3 protein: CASSFLVETQYF. CDR3 sequence (DNA): TGTGCCAGCAGCTTCTTGGTAGAGACCCAGTACTTC.

The chain uses TRBV20-1 and TRBJ2-1, with 12 positions matching TRBD2. The germline CDR1 and CDR2 sequences are DFQATT and SNEGSKA (reference sequence). With V trimmed by 1 base and J by 7 bases, 2 bases remained unmatched. The CDR3 consists of 14 residues. For the CDR3, the DNA is TGCAGTGCTAGAGCCACTAGCGGGAGGAATGAGCAGTTCTTC. This translates into CSARATSGRNEQFF.

This chain joins TRBV5-1 and TRBJ2-5; D is possibly TRBD1 or TRBD2 (5 bases each). Germline V gene lookup returns CDR1 SGHRS and CDR2 YFSETQ. The CDR3 covers 15 residues. The germline V and J ends were trimmed by 0 bases and 1 base, with 10 bases remaining between them. In DNA, the CDR3 is TGCGCCAGCAGCTTGGTTCCAGGGACCCAAGAGACCCAGTACTTC. Translating it yields CASSLVPGTQETQYF.

This clonotype was detected ten times or more. J is TRBJ1-6 and V is TRBV12-3 or TRBV12-4; D is undetermined. V dropped 8 bases and J dropped 9 bases, with 11 bases sitting between them. This CDR3 has 12 residues. The DNA of the CDR3 is TGTGCCAGCTGCCTCAGGCGTTCACCCCTCCACTTT. Translation: CASCLRRSPLHF.

This clonotype was observed a few times. A junction end diverges from the germline sequence, so it may reflect a read error. The chain links TRBV7-7 to TRBJ2-5, with D possibly called TRBD1 or TRBD2 (5 bases each). This CDR3 is 16 amino acids long. Germline CDR1 is SSHAT and CDR2 is FNYEAQ (reference sequence). CDR3 amino acids: CASSLGRGRHQETQYF. CDR3 nucleotide sequence: TGTGCTAGCAGCTTAGGTAGGGGACGGCACCAAGAGACCCAGTACTTC.

In its sample, this clonotype was seen many times. The DNA for the CDR3 is TGTGCCAGCAGCTTAGGTCCCCTTCCCCCAACCGGGGAGCTGTTTTTT. Encoded protein: CASSLGPLPPTGELFF. V usage is TRBV7-9 and J usage is TRBJ2-2; D remains unclear. Germline CDR1 is SEHNR and CDR2 is FQNEAQ (reference sequence). The CDR3 is 16 residues long. The V end was cut by 1 base, the J end by 5 bases, with 14 bases between.